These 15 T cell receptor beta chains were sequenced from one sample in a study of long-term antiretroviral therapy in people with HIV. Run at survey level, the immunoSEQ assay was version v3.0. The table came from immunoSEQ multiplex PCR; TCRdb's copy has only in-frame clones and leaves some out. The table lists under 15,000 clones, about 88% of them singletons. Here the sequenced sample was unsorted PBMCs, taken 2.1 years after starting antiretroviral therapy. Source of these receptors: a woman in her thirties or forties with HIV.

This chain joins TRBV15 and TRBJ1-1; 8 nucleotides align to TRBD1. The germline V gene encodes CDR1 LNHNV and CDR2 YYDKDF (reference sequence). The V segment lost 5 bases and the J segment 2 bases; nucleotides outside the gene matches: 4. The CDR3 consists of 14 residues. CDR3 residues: CATSLDRANTEAFF. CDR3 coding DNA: TGTGCCACCAGCTTGGACAGGGCAAACACTGAAGCTTTCTTT.

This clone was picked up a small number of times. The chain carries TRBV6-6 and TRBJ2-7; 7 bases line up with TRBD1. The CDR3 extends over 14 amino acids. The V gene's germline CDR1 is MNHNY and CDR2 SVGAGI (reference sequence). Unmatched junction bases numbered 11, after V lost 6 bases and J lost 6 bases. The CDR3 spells CASRGSGQPSEQYF. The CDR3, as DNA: TGTGCCAGCAGGGGATCGGGACAGCCATCCGAGCAGTACTTC.

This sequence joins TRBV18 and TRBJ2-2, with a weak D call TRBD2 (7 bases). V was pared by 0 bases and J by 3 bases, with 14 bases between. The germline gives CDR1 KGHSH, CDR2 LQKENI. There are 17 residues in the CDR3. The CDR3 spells CASSPPAGGADTGELFF. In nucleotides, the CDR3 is TGTGCCAGCTCACCACCGGCTGGGGGGGCGGACACCGGGGAGCTGTTTTTT.

CDR3 in DNA: TGTGCCAGCAGCCAAGGGACAGGGGCTTGGCAGCCCCAGCATTTT. It translates to CASSQGTGAWQPQHF. This chain links TRBV7-2 with TRBJ1-5; 10 nucleotides match TRBD1. The V gene end was trimmed by 5 bases and the J gene end by 7 bases; junction bases not matched to a gene: 8. This CDR3 comprises 15 residues. Germline V gives CDR1 SGHTA, CDR2 FQGNSA. Supplemented by reference TRBV7-2 and TRBJ1-5, the full variable domain reads GAGVSQSPSNKVTEKGKDVELRCDPISGHTALYWYRQSLGQGLEFLIYFQGNSAPDKSGLPSDRFSAERTGGSVSTLTIQRTQQEDSAVYLCASSQGTGAWQPQHFGDGTRLSIL.

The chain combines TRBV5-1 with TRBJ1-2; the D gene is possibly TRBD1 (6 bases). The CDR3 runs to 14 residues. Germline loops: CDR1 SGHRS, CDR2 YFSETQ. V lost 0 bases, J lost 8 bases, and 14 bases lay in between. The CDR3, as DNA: TGCGCCAGCAGCTTGGATGGCAGGGGAAACGGCTACACCTTC. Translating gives CASSLDGRGNGYTF.

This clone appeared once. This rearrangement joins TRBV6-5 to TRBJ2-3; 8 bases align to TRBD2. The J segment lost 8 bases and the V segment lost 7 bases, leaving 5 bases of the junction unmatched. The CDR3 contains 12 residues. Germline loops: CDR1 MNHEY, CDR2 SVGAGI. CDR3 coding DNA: TGTGCCAGCATGGGGACTAGTAGTACGCAGTATTTT. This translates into CASMGTSSTQYF.

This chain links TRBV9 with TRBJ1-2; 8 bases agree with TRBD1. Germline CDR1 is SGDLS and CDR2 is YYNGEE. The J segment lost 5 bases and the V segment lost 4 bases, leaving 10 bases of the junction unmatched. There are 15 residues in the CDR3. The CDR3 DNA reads TGTGCCAGCAGCCCTCTGACAGGGGCTGGTTATGGCTACACCTTC. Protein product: CASSPLTGAGYGYTF.

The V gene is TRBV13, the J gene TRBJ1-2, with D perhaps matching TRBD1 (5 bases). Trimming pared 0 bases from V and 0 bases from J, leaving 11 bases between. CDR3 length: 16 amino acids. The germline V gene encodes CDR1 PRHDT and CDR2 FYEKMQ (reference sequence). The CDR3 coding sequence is TGTGCCAGCAGCTTAGGTACAGGAACATCTAACTATGGCTACACCTTC. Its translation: CASSLGTGTSNYGYTF.

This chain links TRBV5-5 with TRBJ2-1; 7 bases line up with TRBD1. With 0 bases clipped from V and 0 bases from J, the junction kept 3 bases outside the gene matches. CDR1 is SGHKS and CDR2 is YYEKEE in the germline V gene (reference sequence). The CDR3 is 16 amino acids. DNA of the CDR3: TGTGCCAGCAGCTTGGGGGACAGCCTCTCCTACAATGAGCAGTTCTTC. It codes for CASSLGDSLSYNEQFF.

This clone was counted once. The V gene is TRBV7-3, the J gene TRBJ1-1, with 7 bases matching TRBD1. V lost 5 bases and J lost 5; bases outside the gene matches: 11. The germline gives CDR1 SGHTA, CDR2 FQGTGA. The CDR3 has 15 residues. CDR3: CASSLWDRMGTEAFF. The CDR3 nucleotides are TGTGCCAGCAGCCTCTGGGACAGAATGGGGACTGAAGCTTTCTTT.

CDR3 in DNA: TGTGCCAGCAGCGTAGGTCCAGGGGGCTCTGGAAACACCATATATTTT. The encoded protein is CASSVGPGGSGNTIYF. The V gene is TRBV9, the J gene TRBJ1-3; TRBD1 agrees at 7 bases. The CDR3 spans 16 residues. The V and J ends lost 0 bases and 0 bases, in that order; junction bases with no gene match: 3. Germline values: CDR1 SGDLS, CDR2 YYNGEE.

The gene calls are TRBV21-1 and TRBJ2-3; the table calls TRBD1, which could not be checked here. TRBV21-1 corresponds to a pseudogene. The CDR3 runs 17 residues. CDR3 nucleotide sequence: TGTGCCAGCAGCAAAGCGGACAGGGGAGACGGCACAGATACGCAGTATTTT. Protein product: CASSKADRGDGTDTQYF.

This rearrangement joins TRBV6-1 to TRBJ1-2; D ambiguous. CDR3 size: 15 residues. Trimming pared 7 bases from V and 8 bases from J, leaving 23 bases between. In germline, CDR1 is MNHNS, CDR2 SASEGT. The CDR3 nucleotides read TGTGCCAGCAACCCGACAACAGTATTAACAGCCGGCTACACCTTC. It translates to CASNPTTVLTAGYTF.

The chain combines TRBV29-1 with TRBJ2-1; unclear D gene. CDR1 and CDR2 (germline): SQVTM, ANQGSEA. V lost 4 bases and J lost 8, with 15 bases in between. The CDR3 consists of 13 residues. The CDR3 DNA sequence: TGCAGCGTTGTTCCAGGCAGAGCCGATGAGCAGTTCTTC. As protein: CSVVPGRADEQFF.

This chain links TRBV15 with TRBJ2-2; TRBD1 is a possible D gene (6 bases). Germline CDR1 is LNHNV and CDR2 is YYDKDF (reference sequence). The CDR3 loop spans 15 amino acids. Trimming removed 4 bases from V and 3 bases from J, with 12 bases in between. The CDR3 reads CATSMTGHDTGELFF. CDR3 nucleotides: TGTGCCACCAGCATGACGGGACACGACACCGGGGAGCTGTTTTTT.